The 31 T cell receptor beta chains below come from one sample, sequenced in a study of radiation and T cells in renal cell carcinoma. The time point was: blood 4 weeks post-SBRT, at nephrectomy. Treatment meaning: 15 Gy SBRT to primary tumor, nephrectomy 4 weeks later. Generated by immunoSEQ multiplex PCR, the TCRdb table keeps only in-frame clones and is missing some. The sample has tens of thousands of clones, around four fifths seen once. Sequencing was performed on blood, taken from a patient whose treatment included radiotherapy and nephrectomy. These TCRs come from a man between 50 and 59 years old with renal cell carcinoma.

This sequence joins TRBV5-1 and TRBJ1-1; 9 bases fit TRBD1. CDR1 and CDR2 (germline): SGHRS, YFSETQ. This CDR3 comprises 12 residues. Trimming removed 3 bases from V and 9 bases from J; junction bases left unmatched: 3. Here the CDR3 DNA reads TGCGCCAGCAGCTCGGGGACAGGGAAAGCTTTCTTT. Residues: CASSSGTGKAFF.

J is TRBJ2-5 and V is TRBV9, with 7 bases that match TRBD1. The CDR3 has 14 amino acids. Losses at the gene ends were 3 bases for V and 1 base for J; bases not matched to a gene: 3. The V gene's germline CDR1 is SGDLS and CDR2 YYNGEE. The CDR3 protein is CASSEGTAQETQYF. CDR3 nucleotide sequence: TGTGCCAGCAGCGAGGGGACAGCCCAAGAGACCCAGTACTTC. The variable domain in full, with the rest retrieved from reference TRBV9 and TRBJ2-5, is DSGVTQTPKHLITATGQRVTLRCSPRSGDLSVYWYQQSLDQGLQFLIQYYNGEERAKGNILERFSAQQFPDLHSELNLSSLELGDSALYFCASSEGTAQETQYFGPGTRLLVL.

The chain couples TRBV6-1 to TRBJ1-6; weak D call: TRBD1 (6 bases). The CDR3 contains 14 residues. The V and J ends lost 4 bases and 6 bases respectively, with 10 bases between them. Germline values: CDR1 MNHNS, CDR2 SASEGT. Written as DNA, the CDR3 is TGTGCCAGCAGTGGGGGGGCGGTTAATTCACCCCTCCACTTT. This translates into CASSGGAVNSPLHF.

The CDR3 sequence: CASSLWTSGSTETQYF. CDR3 sequence (DNA): TGTGCCAGCAGCTTGTGGACTAGCGGGAGCACAGAGACCCAGTACTTC. The chain carries TRBV5-8 and TRBJ2-5; TRBD2 matches at 13 bases. CDR1 SGHTS and CDR2 YDEGEE come from the germline V gene. V dropped 1 base and J dropped 4; count of bases not matched to a gene: 4. The CDR3 is 16 amino acids.

This chain joins TRBV7-2 and TRBJ1-5; 9 bases agree with TRBD1. Germline CDR1 is SGHTA and CDR2 is FQGNSA. This CDR3 spans 17 amino acids. J gave up 5 bases and V 1 base, and 9 bases lay outside the gene matches. This CDR3 reads CASSLGGDRASDQPQHF. The CDR3 DNA follows: TGTGCCAGCAGCTTAGGGGGGGACAGGGCGAGCGATCAGCCCCAGCATTTT.

V gene TRBV2 combines with J gene TRBJ1-2; the D gene is possibly TRBD1 (6 bases). The germline CDR1 and CDR2 sequences are SNHLY and FYNNEI. There are 13 residues in the CDR3. V shed 3 bases and J shed 8 bases, with 13 bases lying between them. The CDR3 here is CASSDMGAGGYTF. The CDR3 bases are TGTGCCAGCAGTGATATGGGGGCGGGCGGCTACACCTTC.

The chain is built from TRBV12-5 and TRBJ2-1, with D tentatively TRBD1 (6 bases). Deletions cut 2 bases from V and 2 bases from J, with 10 bases between. Germline lookup yields CDR1 LGHNT and CDR2 FRNRAP. The CDR3 spans 15 residues. The CDR3 DNA reads TGTGCTAGTGGTTTGCTTGCAGGGGCCTACAATGAGCAGTTCTTC. Translated: CASGLLAGAYNEQFF.

The chain combines TRBV4-3 with TRBJ2-1; D might be TRBD1 (6 bases). V was shortened by 0 bases and J by 3 bases, with 12 bases between the two germline ends. Germline V lookup: CDR1 LGHNA, CDR2 YSLEER. The CDR3 sequence is 16 residues long. The CDR3 DNA is TGCGCCAGCAGCCAAGATTCCGGACAGAGCTACAATGAGCAGTTCTTC. Protein: CASSQDSGQSYNEQFF.

V and J are TRBV5-8 and TRBJ2-2; the D gene is possibly TRBD2 (6 bases). Per the germline V gene, CDR1 is SGHTS and CDR2 is YDEGEE. The germline V and J ends were trimmed by 4 bases and 0 bases, with 13 bases remaining between them. The CDR3 consists of 16 residues. CDR3 in DNA: TGTGCCAGCAGCCACATAGCGGTAACGAACACCGGGGAGCTGTTTTTT. Protein sequence: CASSHIAVTNTGELFF.

The rearrangement uses TRBV10-2 and TRBJ2-7; D may match TRBD1 or TRBD2 (6 bases each). Germline loops: CDR1 WSHSY, CDR2 SAAADI. The CDR3 totals 15 residues. Trimming took 2 bases from V and 3 from J, leaving 14 bases between them. CDR3 nucleotides: TGCGCCAGCAGTGAGAGTGGGGGGCTCCGCTACGAGCAGTACTTC. This encodes CASSESGGLRYEQYF.

V is TRBV19 and J is TRBJ2-2; D may be TRBD2 (6 bases). The germline gives CDR1 LNHDA, CDR2 SQIVND (reference sequence). V dropped 4 bases and J dropped 6 bases, with 9 bases sitting between them. CDR3 length: 13 residues. In DNA form, the CDR3 reads TGTGCCAGTAGTACTAGACTAGCCGGGGAGCTGTTTTTT. It yields the protein CASSTRLAGELFF.

The rearrangement joins TRBV9 to TRBJ2-1; 8 bases match TRBD2. This CDR3 has 14 amino acids. Unmatched junction bases numbered 7, after V lost 4 bases and J lost 7 bases. Germline V gives CDR1 SGDLS, CDR2 YYNGEE. DNA for the CDR3: TGTGCCAGCAGCCTCGGGGGGGCACTAAATGAGCAGTTCTTC. It yields the protein CASSLGGALNEQFF.

This sequence joins TRBV18 and TRBJ1-2; 12 nucleotides align to TRBD1. J lost 8 bases, V lost 4 bases, and 5 bases had no gene match. The CDR3 sequence is 14 residues long. Germline V gene data show CDR1 as KGHSH and CDR2 as LQKENI. For the CDR3, the DNA is TGTGCCAGCTCACGGGACAGGGGGCTGGAGGGCTACACCTTC. Translated: CASSRDRGLEGYTF.

The J gene is TRBJ1-2, the V gene TRBV18; D is unclear. The CDR3 totals 14 residues. The germline V and J ends were trimmed by 2 bases and 2 bases, with 9 bases remaining between them. Germline CDR1 is KGHSH and CDR2 is LQKENI. CDR3 sequence reads: CASSPVDGNYGYTF. CDR3 in DNA: TGTGCCAGCTCACCAGTGGACGGAAACTATGGCTACACCTTC.

This chain connects TRBV10-3 to TRBJ1-1; tentatively, D is TRBD1 (5 bases). This CDR3 contains 11 residues. The V end lost 9 bases, the J end lost 2 bases, and 7 bases lay between the germline ends. CDR1 ENHRY and CDR2 SYGVKD come from the germline V gene. Here the CDR3 DNA reads TGTGCCATTCGGGACAACACTGAAGCTTTCTTT. This gives the protein CAIRDNTEAFF.

This clone has a handful of counts. The V gene is TRBV30, the J gene TRBJ1-1; D ambiguous. Trimming pared 2 bases from V and 0 bases from J, leaving 13 bases between. This CDR3 spans 15 amino acids. CDR1 and CDR2 from the germline V gene are GTSNPN and SVGIG (reference sequence). CDR3 loop: CAWSPKWDMNTEAFF. DNA of the CDR3: TGTGCCTGGAGTCCCAAGTGGGATATGAACACTGAAGCTTTCTTT.

This clone has only a few counts. J is TRBJ1-6 and V is TRBV5-4; possibly TRBD1 for D (6 bases). V dropped 4 bases and J dropped 5 bases, with 13 bases sitting between them. Germline V gene data show CDR1 as SGHNT and CDR2 as YYREEE (reference sequence). There are 15 residues in the CDR3. CDR3 in amino acids: CASSRQDGDNSPLHF. Written as DNA, the CDR3 is TGTGCCAGCAGCCGACAGGACGGAGATAATTCACCCCTCCACTTT.

Concerning this clone itself: Other DNA sequences in the sample encode the same CDR3. The chain carries TRBV5-1 and TRBJ2-5; 10 bases are a match to TRBD1. Germline lookup yields CDR1 SGHRS and CDR2 YFSETQ. With 4 bases clipped from V and 3 bases from J, the junction kept 3 bases outside the gene matches. CDR3 size: 14 residues. The DNA of the CDR3 is TGCGCCAGCAGCCTGACAGGGGGCGAAGAGACCCAGTACTTC. It translates to CASSLTGGEETQYF.

The J gene is TRBJ1-4, the V gene TRBV6-5, with a possible D match to TRBD1 (6 bases). The V and J ends lost 8 bases and 4 bases respectively, with 14 bases between them. CDR3 length equals 14 residues. Germline CDR1 and CDR2: MNHEY and SVGAGI. Here the CDR3 DNA reads TGTGCCAGCGCCCGGACAGAGATTAATGAAAAACTGTTTTTT. This sequence encodes CASARTEINEKLFF.

V usage is TRBV5-5 and J usage is TRBJ2-7; possible D gene TRBD2, 7 bases. V dropped 2 bases and J dropped 6 bases, with 12 bases sitting between them. Germline V lookup: CDR1 SGHKS, CDR2 YYEKEE (reference sequence). CDR3 length: 13 amino acids. DNA for the CDR3: TGTGCCAGCAGCTTAACGGGGGGCGGCGAGCAGTACTTC. This translates into CASSLTGGGEQYF.

The gene calls are TRBV7-6 and TRBJ2-5; no firm D call. Germline values: CDR1 SGHVS, CDR2 FNYEAQ. CDR3 length: 13 amino acids. Trimming removed 3 bases from V and 5 bases from J, with 10 bases in between. CDR3 loop: CASSFGNLETQYF. CDR3 bases: TGTGCCAGCAGCTTTGGGAATCTGGAGACCCAGTACTTC.

The genes are TRBV19 and TRBJ2-3; 13 positions agree with TRBD2. The CDR3 runs 17 residues. Germline CDR1 is LNHDA and CDR2 is SQIVND (reference sequence). The trim removed 5 bases at V and 3 bases at J, leaving 8 bases unmatched. The CDR3 sequence is CASSLLAGGPGTDTQYF. The CDR3 DNA is TGTGCCAGTAGTTTACTAGCGGGAGGGCCAGGTACAGATACGCAGTATTTT.

The J gene is TRBJ2-3, the V gene TRBV12-5; TRBD2 matches at 10 bases. The CDR3 extends over 16 amino acids. Germline CDR1 reads LGHNT; CDR2 reads FRNRAP. V shed 1 base and J 4 bases; nucleotides not matched to a gene: 5. DNA of the CDR3: TGTGCTAGTGGTTTGGGGCTAGCGGGAGTCCCAGATACGCAGTATTTT. It specifies CASGLGLAGVPDTQYF.

This chain's CDR3 is CASSFGSGELFF. DNA for the CDR3: TGTGCCAGCAGCTTTGGGTCCGGGGAGCTGTTTTTT. This chain uses TRBV11-3 with TRBJ2-2; no clear D. V lost 3 bases and J 6 bases, leaving 5 bases between the germline ends. This CDR3 comprises 12 residues. Germline-derived CDR1 and CDR2 are SGHNT and YENEEA.

This chain uses TRBV9 with TRBJ2-5; the match to TRBD2 covers 7 bases. Looked up from germline, CDR1 is SGDLS and CDR2 is YYNGEE. The CDR3 is 14 amino acids. V lost 3 bases to trimming and J lost 1 base; unmatched junction nucleotides: 3. The CDR3 bases are TGTGCCAGCAGCGCCGGGGGGATCCAAGAGACCCAGTACTTC. This translates into CASSAGGIQETQYF.

V gene TRBV5-1 combines with J gene TRBJ2-7, with 13 bases lining up with TRBD2. Trimming cost V 7 bases and J 7 bases; bases outside gene matches: 8. The CDR3 extends over 14 amino acids. Germline CDR1 is SGHRS and CDR2 is YFSETQ. In DNA form, the CDR3 reads TGCGCCAGCTCGGGAGGACTAGCGGGAGAAGAGCAGTACTTC. Protein sequence: CASSGGLAGEEQYF.

The gene calls are TRBV6-5 and TRBJ2-1; 7 bases agree with TRBD2. Per germline, CDR1 MNHEY and CDR2 SVGAGI. V lost 2 bases to trimming and J lost 6 bases; unmatched junction nucleotides: 10. The CDR3 extends over 16 amino acids. The CDR3, as DNA: TGTGCCAGCAGTTACCAGGCGGGGGTAGGCGGCAATGAGCAGTTCTTC. Translation: CASSYQAGVGGNEQFF.

The chain joins TRBV11-2 to TRBJ1-2, with 7 positions matching TRBD1. Germline loops: CDR1 SGHAT, CDR2 FQNNGV. The CDR3 is 14 residues long. V lost 6 bases and J lost 5; bases outside the gene matches: 9. The CDR3 sequence is CASRAGTAAYGYTF. The DNA of the CDR3 is TGTGCCAGCAGGGCCGGGACAGCTGCTTATGGCTACACCTTC.

This chain links TRBV6-1 with TRBJ2-1, with D possibly matching TRBD2 (6 bases). V lost 1 base, J lost 0 bases, and 13 bases lay in between. This CDR3 is built from 17 residues. CDR1 and CDR2 from the germline V gene are MNHNS and SASEGT. CDR3 DNA sequence: TGTGCCAGCAGTGAAGTAGGGGCGGGGAGCTCCTACAATGAGCAGTTCTTC. Translation: CASSEVGAGSSYNEQFF.

The V gene is TRBV10-3, the J gene TRBJ1-6; D may be TRBD1 (5 bases). The CDR3 has 17 amino acids. In germline, CDR1 is ENHRY, CDR2 SYGVKD. Between the trimmed V and J ends, which lost 0 bases and 5 bases, there was a span of 14 bases. The CDR3 DNA reads as TGTGCCATCAGTGAGTCGATGGGGCCGGGTGATAATTCACCCCTCCACTTT. Amino acids: CAISESMGPGDNSPLHF.

CDR3 DNA: TGCAGCGTACTCACCGGACAGGGGGCCTATGAGCAGTTCTTC. As protein: CSVLTGQGAYEQFF. This chain connects TRBV29-1 to TRBJ2-1, with 11 bases aligning to TRBD1. V lost 6 bases to trimming and J lost 8 bases; unmatched junction nucleotides: 9. Germline-derived CDR1 and CDR2 are SQVTM and ANQGSEA. The CDR3 length is 14 residues.